Below are 28 T cell receptor beta chains sequenced from a single sample in a study of response to subunit inactivated influenza vaccine. TCRdb re-analysed the RT-PCR reads in MiXCR, keeping a single row per CDR3 protein. The data contain about 540,000 distinct CDR3 sequences, approximately 22% of them singletons. A further study also used this sample, focusing on T cells expressing NK-cell markers. That paper states: It was by 5'RACE template switching with UMIs that TCR beta cDNA was made.

Sample: CD4+ T cells sorted from PBMCs, taken about 13 days after vaccination. These receptors were collected from a man aged 50 or older who received an inactivated influenza vaccine.

The chain employs TRBV2 and TRBJ2-5; 10 nucleotides match TRBD2. V was pared by 3 bases and J by 0 bases, with 4 bases of the junction left unmatched. Germline CDR1 and CDR2: SNHLY and FYNNEI. The CDR3 totals 16 residues. The CDR3 region is CASSDPSGGNQETQYF. The CDR3 region has the DNA TGTGCCAGCAGTGACCCTAGCGGGGGCAACCAAGAGACCCAGTACTTC. Full variable domain (outside the CDR3, taken from reference TRBV2 and TRBJ2-5): EPEVTQTPSHQVTQMGQEVILRCVPISNHLYFYWYRQILGQKVEFLVSFYNNEISEKSEIFDDQFSVERPDGSNFTLKIRSTKLEDSAMYFCASSDPSGGNQETQYFGPGTRLLVL.

This clonotype has more than one count but fewer than ten. This chain uses TRBV20-1 with TRBJ2-3; unclear D gene. The CDR3 is made up of 15 amino acids. Germline CDR1 and CDR2: DFQATT and SNEGSKA (reference sequence). V was shortened by 0 bases and J by 4 bases, with 14 bases between the two germline ends. CDR3 bases: TGCAGTGCTAGAGAAGGTTCCTGGGGTGCAGATACGCAGTATTTT. Translated: CSAREGSWGADTQYF.

This clonotype occurred many times. The rearrangement links TRBV29-1 to TRBJ2-6, with D uncertain. Germline V lookup: CDR1 SQVTM, CDR2 ANQGSEA. V was trimmed by 6 bases and J by 0 bases, leaving 3 bases between them. The CDR3 is 12 residues long. In nucleotides, the CDR3 is TGCAGCGTCGCCTCTGGGGCCAACGTCCTGACTTTC. This encodes CSVASGANVLTF. Using reference TRBV29-1 and TRBJ2-6 for the parts outside the CDR3, the full variable domain is SAVISQKPSRDICQRGTSLTIQCQVDSQVTMMFWYRQQPGQSLTLIATANQGSEATYESGFVIDKFPISRPNLTFSTLTVSNMSPEDSSIYLCSVASGANVLTFGAGSRLTVL.

The V gene is TRBV28, the J gene TRBJ1-4, with D possibly being TRBD1 (5 bases). V lost 3 bases and J lost 14, with 19 bases in between. Germline CDR1 is MDHEN and CDR2 is SYDVKM. The CDR3 extends over 14 amino acids. The CDR3 reads CASSFRDGSYELFF. The CDR3 region has the DNA TGTGCCAGCAGTTTCCGGGACGGAAGTTACGAGCTGTTTTTT.

The chain carries TRBV10-3 and TRBJ2-2; TRBD2 might be the D (7 bases). Germline CDR1 is ENHRY and CDR2 is SYGVKD. Trimming left V 5 bases short and J 5 bases short, with 15 bases between. This CDR3 is built from 15 residues. The CDR3 DNA reads as TGTGCCATCAGTAATCGGGGGGCGGAAACCGGGGAGCTGTTTTTT. It specifies CAISNRGAETGELFF.

This clonotype was seen a few times. The chain recombines TRBV19 with TRBJ1-2; 9 positions match TRBD1. The length of the CDR3 is 13 residues. The germline gives CDR1 LNHDA, CDR2 SQIVND (reference sequence). The V and J ends lost 5 bases and 6 bases, in that order; junction bases with no gene match: 4. The DNA for the CDR3 is TGTGCCAGTAGTCGACAGGGGGTTGATGGCTACACCTTC. This translates into CASSRQGVDGYTF.

V gene TRBV19 combines with J gene TRBJ1-4; D is undetermined. The CDR3 sequence is 15 residues long. Between the trimmed V and J ends, which lost 5 bases and 0 bases, there was a span of 10 bases. Per germline, CDR1 LNHDA and CDR2 SQIVND (reference sequence). CDR3 in DNA: TGTGCCAGTAGTCCCGCCCCAGCAACTAATGAAAAACTGTTTTTT. Translated, it gives CASSPAPATNEKLFF. Drawing the rest from reference TRBV19 and TRBJ1-4, the complete variable domain is DGGITQSPKYLFRKEGQNVTLSCEQNLNHDAMYWYRQDPGQGLRLIYYSQIVNDFQKGDIAEGYSVSREKKESFPLTVTSAQKNPTAFYLCASSPAPATNEKLFFGSGTQLSVL.

In its sample, this clonotype was seen a few times. This rearrangement joins TRBV29-1 to TRBJ1-4; TRBD1 matches 8 bases. Germline V CDR1 and CDR2: SQVTM, ANQGSEA. The CDR3 is 17 residues long. Trimming took 7 bases from V and 8 from J; bases not matched to a gene: 21. The CDR3 is CSALGGQGARGGEKLFF. CDR3 in DNA: TGCAGCGCCCTGGGCGGGCAGGGGGCTCGGGGCGGGGAAAAACTGTTTTTT. Drawing the rest from reference TRBV29-1 and TRBJ1-4, the complete variable domain is SAVISQKPSRDICQRGTSLTIQCQVDSQVTMMFWYRQQPGQSLTLIATANQGSEATYESGFVIDKFPISRPNLTFSTLTVSNMSPEDSSIYLCSALGGQGARGGEKLFFGSGTQLSVL.

The J gene is TRBJ2-1, the V gene TRBV24-1, with D perhaps TRBD1 (6 bases). V was shortened by 3 bases and J by 5 bases, with 13 bases between the two germline ends. This CDR3 has 15 residues. Germline V CDR1 and CDR2: KGHDR, SFDVKD. The CDR3 loop reads CATSDSGSGDNEQFF. The CDR3, as DNA: TGTGCCACCAGTGATAGTGGATCAGGGGACAATGAGCAGTTCTTC.

The gene calls are TRBV11-1 and TRBJ2-3, with TRBD2 matching over 7 bases. CDR1 and CDR2 (germline): SGHAT, FQDESV (reference sequence). V was pared by 5 bases and J by 2 bases, with 1 base of the junction left unmatched. This CDR3 region has 13 residues. This CDR3 is CASSGTNTDTQYF. The CDR3 DNA reads TGTGCCAGCAGCGGGACTAACACAGATACGCAGTATTTT.

The chain has TRBV27 and TRBJ2-1; 8 bases agree with TRBD2. Germline values: CDR1 MNHEY, CDR2 SMNVEV (reference sequence). J lost 5 bases, V lost 4 bases, and 7 bases had no gene match. The CDR3 is made up of 15 amino acids. The CDR3 spells CASSSKRESHNEQFF. As DNA, the CDR3 is TGTGCCAGCAGTTCCAAGCGGGAGTCCCACAATGAGCAGTTCTTC.

This clonotype was found a few times. The V gene is TRBV6-1, the J gene TRBJ1-1; TRBD1 aligns across 9 bases. V was clipped by 5 bases and J by 1 base; unmatched bases: 14. Germline assignment: CDR1 MNHNS and CDR2 SASEGT. The length of the CDR3 is 18 residues. The CDR3 nucleotides are TGTGCCAGCAGTACCTACTGGGGACAGGGAACCGCGAACACTGAAGCTTTCTTT. Its protein is CASSTYWGQGTANTEAFF.

This clonotype was observed a few times. J is TRBJ2-4 and V is TRBV4-3; TRBD2 aligns across 9 bases. Germline V gives CDR1 LGHNA, CDR2 YSLEER. This CDR3 comprises 17 residues. V lost 0 bases, J lost 9 bases, and 12 bases stayed unmatched. CDR3 nucleotides: TGCGCCAGCAGCCAAGAAAGGTCGCCTAGCGGGGCCGTCATTCAGTACTTC. It codes for CASSQERSPSGAVIQYF.

The chain uses TRBV4-3 and TRBJ2-2, with 12 bases that match TRBD2. There are 16 residues in the CDR3. Germline V lookup: CDR1 LGHNA, CDR2 YSLEER. After removal of 4 bases from V and 7 bases from J, the junction contained 7 bases not matched to a gene. The CDR3 spells CASSLRLAGVGGELFF. The CDR3 DNA follows: TGCGCCAGCAGCCTAAGACTAGCGGGAGTCGGCGGGGAGCTGTTTTTT.

This clonotype has more than one count but fewer than ten. The V gene is TRBV25-1, the J gene TRBJ1-5; D unclear. There are 13 residues in the CDR3. From germline, CDR1 is MGHDK and CDR2 SYGVNS. V lost 4 bases, J lost 9 bases, and 13 bases lay in between. The CDR3 sequence: CASSGPPQGPQHF. For the CDR3, the DNA is TGTGCCAGCAGTGGCCCCCCACAAGGGCCCCAGCATTTT.

J is TRBJ2-1 and V is TRBV20-1, with 11 positions matching TRBD2. CDR1 is DFQATT and CDR2 is SNEGSKA in the germline V gene (reference sequence). This CDR3 is 16 amino acids long. V was pared by 5 bases and J by 10 bases, with 16 bases of the junction left unmatched. For the CDR3, the DNA is TGCAGTGCTCCGGGACTAGCGGTACCCCTAGGGGGAGAGCAGTTCTTC. This encodes CSAPGLAVPLGGEQFF.

The chain employs TRBV25-1 and TRBJ1-4; D gene uncertain. V lost 5 bases and J lost 0, with 10 bases in between. The CDR3 runs to 15 residues. Looked up from germline, CDR1 is MGHDK and CDR2 is SYGVNS. The CDR3 DNA follows: TGTGCCAGCAGTCAAACCCTTGCAACTAATGAAAAACTGTTTTTT. The encoded protein is CASSQTLATNEKLFF.

Only a few counts were recorded for this clonotype. This rearrangement joins TRBV20-1 to TRBJ1-5; D uncertain. CDR1 is DFQATT and CDR2 is SNEGSKA in the germline V gene (reference sequence). The V and J ends lost 2 bases and 1 base respectively, with 6 bases between them. The CDR3 loop spans 13 amino acids. The CDR3 DNA sequence: TGCAGTGCTAGAAGCCAGAGCAATCAGCCCCAGCATTTT. This encodes CSARSQSNQPQHF.

The chain carries TRBV7-2 and TRBJ2-1; D may correspond to TRBD1 or TRBD2 (5 bases each). Germline CDR1 and CDR2: SGHTA and FQGNSA. The CDR3 spans 13 residues. Trimming pared 2 bases from V and 7 bases from J, leaving 9 bases between. The CDR3 sequence is CASSLQRGNEQFF. The CDR3 nucleotides read TGTGCCAGCAGCTTACAGAGGGGTAATGAGCAGTTCTTC.

The chain links TRBV7-2 to TRBJ2-1, with TRBD2 matching 8 bases. CDR1 SGHTA and CDR2 FQGNSA come from the germline V gene. The junction had 8 bases not matched to a gene; V was cut back by 5 bases and J by 5 bases. This CDR3 comprises 15 residues. The CDR3 DNA is TGTGCCAGCAGCGGAAGCGGGAGAGTGCACAATGAGCAGTTCTTC. This translates into CASSGSGRVHNEQFF.

This clonotype was counted only a few times. The chain joins TRBV6-5 to TRBJ2-7; 10 bases align to TRBD2. The CDR3 extends over 16 amino acids. Germline lookup yields CDR1 MNHEY and CDR2 SVGAGI. Trimming took 0 bases from V and 4 from J; bases not matched to a gene: 6. The CDR3 DNA sequence: TGTGCCAGCAGTTACTCGCTAGCGGGAGTCGAATACGAGCAGTACTTC. Protein: CASSYSLAGVEYEQYF.

The sample holds a few counts of this clonotype. The chain links TRBV10-3 to TRBJ1-2, with a tentative D call TRBD1 (6 bases). V dropped 7 bases and J dropped 7 bases, with 7 bases sitting between them. The CDR3 is 10 amino acids. Germline V gene sequence: CDR1 ENHRY, CDR2 SYGVKD. CDR3 in amino acids: CAIKTGGYTF. CDR3 coding DNA: TGTGCCATCAAGACAGGTGGCTACACCTTC.

Ten or more counts support this clonotype. V and J are TRBV12-3 or TRBV12-4 and TRBJ2-2; D not certain. V dropped 3 bases and J dropped 0 bases, with 8 bases sitting between them. CDR3 length: 15 residues. CDR3 nucleotide sequence: TGTGCCAGCAGTTTTCGGCAGGCGAACACCGGGGAGCTGTTTTTT. It encodes CASSFRQANTGELFF.

This clonotype was observed once. The rearrangement links TRBV4-1 to TRBJ2-5; 10 bases are shared with TRBD2. J lost 4 bases, V lost 1 base, and 6 bases had no gene match. Germline V gene data show CDR1 as MGHRA and CDR2 as YSYEKL. The CDR3 length is 16 residues. The CDR3 loop is CASSQGQRGGPETQYF. The DNA of the CDR3 is TGCGCCAGCAGCCAAGGGCAGCGGGGGGGCCCAGAGACCCAGTACTTC.

The chain carries TRBV20-1 and TRBJ2-3; D is undetermined. CDR1 and CDR2 (germline): DFQATT, SNEGSKA (reference sequence). Trimming cost V 3 bases and J 6 bases, with 4 bases left between them. This CDR3 is 10 amino acids long. Written as DNA, the CDR3 is TGCAGTGCTAGCGAGGATACGCAGTATTTT. Its translation: CSASEDTQYF.

The sample holds a few counts of this clonotype. Written as DNA, the CDR3 is TGTGCCAGCAGTTTTGATGGGGGGTATTCACCCCTCCACTTT. Protein sequence: CASSFDGGYSPLHF. This sequence joins TRBV12-3 or TRBV12-4 and TRBJ1-6, with TRBD1 as a possible D gene (5 bases). This CDR3 has 14 residues. The V and J ends lost 3 bases and 8 bases respectively, with 11 bases between them.

V is TRBV5-1 and J is TRBJ2-5; possible D gene TRBD2, 6 bases. The CDR3 runs 16 residues. Germline-derived CDR1 and CDR2 are SGHRS and YFSETQ. V shed 0 bases and J shed 4 bases, with 16 bases lying between them. CDR3 sequence reads: CASSLGDRPGGETQYF. CDR3 bases: TGCGCCAGCAGCTTGGGAGACAGACCCGGGGGAGAGACCCAGTACTTC.

This clonotype was observed once. This rearrangement joins TRBV7-9 to TRBJ2-7; the match to TRBD1 covers 10 bases. V was clipped by 1 base and J by 3 bases; unmatched bases: 9. Germline loops: CDR1 SEHNR, CDR2 FQNEAQ (reference sequence). The CDR3 totals 17 residues. The CDR3 coding sequence is TGTGCCAGCAGCTTAGGGGATTTGAGGACAGGGGGCTACGAGCAGTACTTC. This encodes CASSLGDLRTGGYEQYF. The variable domain in full, with the rest retrieved from reference TRBV7-9 and TRBJ2-7, is DTGVSQNPRHKITKRGQNVTFRCDPISEHNRLYWYRQTLGQGPEFLTYFQNEAQLEKSRLLSDRFSAERPKGSFSTLEIQRTEQGDSAMYLCASSLGDLRTGGYEQYFGPGTRLTVT.